This TCR beta chain comes out of a study of cytomegalovirus exposure and HLA in healthy donors. The germline V gene has CDR1 KGHSH and CDR2 LQKENI. V was cut by 0 bases and J by 2 bases, with 11 bases left in between. This CDR3 has 15 amino acids. The PCR employed 60 Vbeta primers together with 13 Jbeta primers. Clones were sequenced by immunoSEQ multiplex PCR, and TCRdb holds only the in-frame ones, with some missing. The sample lists approximately 150,000 clones, almost 80% seen once, with 1.5% to 2% in the top ten. The V call is TRBV18, the J call TRBJ2-7; weak D call: TRBD1 (6 bases). Sample: PBMCs. The sequence was collected from a woman in her 30s in good health and CMV-seronegative. The DNA for the CDR3 is TGTGCCAGCTCACCACCGTCCAGGGGAGCCTACGAGCAGTACTTC. It translates to CASSPPSRGAYEQYF.